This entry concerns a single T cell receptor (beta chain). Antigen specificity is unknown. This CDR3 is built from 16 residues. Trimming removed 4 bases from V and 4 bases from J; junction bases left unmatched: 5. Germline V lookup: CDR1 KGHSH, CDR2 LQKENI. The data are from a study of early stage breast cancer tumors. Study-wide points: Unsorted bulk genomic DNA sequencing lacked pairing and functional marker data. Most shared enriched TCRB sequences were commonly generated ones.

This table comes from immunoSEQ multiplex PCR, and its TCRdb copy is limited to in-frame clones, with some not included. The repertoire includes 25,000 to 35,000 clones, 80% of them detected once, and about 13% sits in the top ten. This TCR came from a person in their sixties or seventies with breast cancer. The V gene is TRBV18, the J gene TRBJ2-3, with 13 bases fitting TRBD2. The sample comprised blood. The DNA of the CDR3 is TGTGCCAGCTCACGCCGGACTAGCGGGAGCCCAGATACGCAGTATTTT. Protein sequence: CASSRRTSGSPDTQYF. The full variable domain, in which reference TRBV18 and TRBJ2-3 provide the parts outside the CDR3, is NAGVMQNPRHLVRRRGQEARLRCSPMKGHSHVYWYRQLPEEGLKFMVYLQKENIIDESGMPKERFSAEFPKEGPSILRIQQVVRGDSAAYFCASSRRTSGSPDTQYFGPGTRLTVL.